The 23 T cell receptor beta chains presented below share a single source sample, sequenced in a study of cytomegalovirus exposure and HLA in healthy donors. 13 Jbeta primers and 60 Vbeta primers were used for the PCR. Generated by immunoSEQ multiplex PCR, the TCRdb table keeps only in-frame clones and is missing some. The sample records some 130,000 clones, 85% to 90% being singletons. Sequencing was carried out using PBMCs. These receptors were obtained from a woman younger than 45 in good health and CMV-seropositive.

The V gene is TRBV6-1, the J gene TRBJ1-1, with 10 bases identical to TRBD1. V was pared by 2 bases and J by 10 bases, with 4 bases of the junction left unmatched. Germline V lookup: CDR1 MNHNS, CDR2 SASEGT. The CDR3 extends over 13 amino acids. CDR3: CASSEFWDRGAFF. CDR3 in DNA: TGTGCCAGCAGTGAATTCTGGGACAGGGGAGCTTTCTTT.

The CDR3 sequence: CASSVGTLNTGELFF. CDR3 DNA sequence: TGTGCCAGCAGCGTTGGGACTTTGAACACCGGGGAGCTGTTTTTT. The V gene is TRBV9, the J gene TRBJ2-2; TRBD2 is a possible D gene (6 bases). The V end was cut by 2 bases, the J end by 1 base, with 9 bases between. Germline V gives CDR1 SGDLS, CDR2 YYNGEE. This CDR3 contains 15 residues. The complete variable domain, with remaining parts taken from reference TRBV9 and TRBJ2-2, reads DSGVTQTPKHLITATGQRVTLRCSPRSGDLSVYWYQQSLDQGLQFLIQYYNGEERAKGNILERFSAQQFPDLHSELNLSSLELGDSALYFCASSVGTLNTGELFFGEGSRLTVL.

The gene calls are TRBV6-1 and TRBJ1-1; the D gene is possibly TRBD1 (6 bases). This CDR3 spans 16 amino acids. V was trimmed by 0 bases and J by 3 bases, leaving 14 bases between them. Germline CDR1 reads MNHNS; CDR2 reads SASEGT. For the CDR3, the DNA is TGTGCCAGCAGTGAAGCGGGGGCCTTATACGACACTGAAGCTTTCTTT. Amino acid sequence: CASSEAGALYDTEAFF.

V usage is TRBV27 and J usage is TRBJ1-6, with D possibly matching TRBD1 (5 bases). Trimming removed 3 bases at V and 3 bases at J, with 9 bases between. This CDR3 contains 15 residues. CDR1 MNHEY and CDR2 SMNVEV come from the germline V gene (reference sequence). This CDR3 is CASSFGGGYNSPLHF. CDR3 sequence (DNA): TGTGCCAGCAGTTTCGGGGGGGGCTATAATTCACCCCTCCACTTT.

The genes are TRBV7-2 and TRBJ1-5; D not resolved. In germline, CDR1 is SGHTA, CDR2 FQGNSA. V dropped 5 bases and J dropped 0 bases, with 8 bases sitting between them. The CDR3 runs 14 residues. The CDR3 DNA follows: TGTGCCAGCAGCCCTACAGTTAGCAATCAGCCCCAGCATTTT. Amino acid sequence: CASSPTVSNQPQHF.

The chain links TRBV6-1 to TRBJ2-7, with D possibly matching TRBD1 (6 bases). The CDR3 runs 15 residues. In germline, CDR1 is MNHNS, CDR2 SASEGT. Trimming pared 3 bases from V and 0 bases from J, leaving 12 bases between. This CDR3 reads CASSDLRQVSYEQYF. Here the CDR3 DNA reads TGTGCCAGCAGTGATTTAAGACAGGTCTCCTACGAGCAGTACTTC.

The V and J genes are TRBV28 and TRBJ2-7; 9 nucleotides match TRBD1. In germline, CDR1 is MDHEN, CDR2 SYDVKM. Trimming took 5 bases from V and 2 from J; bases not matched to a gene: 7. The CDR3 has 15 amino acids. CDR3 region: CASSGPGQGAYEQYF. CDR3 coding DNA: TGTGCCAGCAGTGGTCCGGGACAGGGTGCCTACGAGCAGTACTTC.

This chain joins TRBV11-2 and TRBJ2-7; D is ambiguous. The CDR3 spans 11 residues. Germline CDR1 SGHAT, CDR2 FQNNGV. Trimming took off 6 bases at V and 6 bases at J, with 9 bases between the two ends. Here the CDR3 reads CASRAGSEQYF. The CDR3 DNA reads as TGTGCCAGCAGAGCCGGTAGCGAGCAGTACTTC.

V and J are TRBV5-1 and TRBJ2-7; maybe TRBD2 (5 bases). Trimming removed 3 bases at V and 5 bases at J, with 9 bases between. This CDR3 comprises 12 residues. Germline V CDR1 and CDR2: SGHRS, YFSETQ. The CDR3 nucleotides are TGCGCCAGCAGCTCCCCCGGGGACGAGCAGTACTTC. It encodes CASSSPGDEQYF.

This clone was found once. The chain links TRBV28 to TRBJ1-3; tentative D call: TRBD1 (5 bases). The length of the CDR3 is 15 residues. Germline CDR1 is MDHEN and CDR2 is SYDVKM. V lost 6 bases to trimming and J lost 1 base, with 13 bases between them. The chain's CDR3 is CASRGLSVSGNTIYF. The CDR3 DNA sequence: TGTGCCAGCAGGGGACTTTCCGTTTCTGGAAACACCATATATTTT.

The table lists this clone with a count of one. This chain links TRBV28 with TRBJ1-1; D is possibly TRBD1 (5 bases). Deletions cut 6 bases from V and 7 bases from J, with 15 bases between. The CDR3 consists of 13 residues. The germline CDR1 and CDR2 sequences are MDHEN and SYDVKM. The CDR3: CASRGVGGCEAFF. The CDR3 coding sequence is TGTGCCAGCAGAGGGGTGGGGGGGTGTGAAGCTTTCTTT.

The chain combines TRBV6-1 with TRBJ2-1; 7 bases are a match to TRBD1. Germline V gene data show CDR1 as MNHNS and CDR2 as SASEGT. Germline trimming cut 6 bases from V and 2 bases from J; bases unmatched to any gene: 4. This CDR3 is built from 14 residues. CDR3 residues: CASSEGATYNEQFF. CDR3 sequence (DNA): TGTGCCAGCAGCGAGGGGGCGACCTACAATGAGCAGTTCTTC.

The chain combines TRBV4-2 with TRBJ2-1, with a weak D call TRBD1 (5 bases). This CDR3 is 16 amino acids long. V was cut by 0 bases and J by 9 bases, with 18 bases left in between. Germline V CDR1 and CDR2: LGHNA, YNFKEQ. DNA of the CDR3: TGTGCCAGCAGCCAAGATCAGGGTCCCCAGGGCGGTGAGCAGTTCTTC. Residues: CASSQDQGPQGGEQFF.

The genes are TRBV4-2 and TRBJ1-4, with D maybe TRBD1 (5 bases). Deletions cut 0 bases from V and 5 bases from J, with 10 bases between. Germline V gene lookup returns CDR1 LGHNA and CDR2 YNFKEQ. This CDR3 is 15 amino acids long. The CDR3 nucleotides read TGTGCCAGCAGCCAAGAGTGGGAGGGGAATGAAAAACTGTTTTTT. This encodes CASSQEWEGNEKLFF.

The sample holds a few counts of this clone. The chain employs TRBV7-3 and TRBJ2-5; 9 bases fit TRBD1. This CDR3 spans 14 amino acids. J gave up 4 bases and V 2 bases, and 2 bases lay outside the gene matches. Germline V CDR1 and CDR2: SGHTA, FQGTGA. The CDR3: CASSLGTGTETQYF. CDR3 nucleotides: TGTGCCAGCAGCTTAGGGACAGGGACAGAGACCCAGTACTTC.

The rearrangement uses TRBV7-9 and TRBJ1-1; D is perhaps TRBD1 (6 bases). CDR1 SEHNR and CDR2 FQNEAQ come from the germline V gene (reference sequence). The CDR3 loop spans 14 amino acids. Trimming shortened V by 3 bases and J by 5 bases, and 13 bases separated the two germline ends. The CDR3 DNA sequence: TGTGCCAGCAGCTTCCCACAGGGTGGTACTGAAGCTTTCTTT. Amino acid sequence: CASSFPQGGTEAFF.

This clone turned up a few times. The chain is built from TRBV7-9 and TRBJ2-7, with D tentatively TRBD1 (6 bases). The CDR3 totals 14 residues. From germline, CDR1 is SEHNR and CDR2 FQNEAQ (reference sequence). The V end was cut by 3 bases, the J end by 0 bases, with 9 bases between. The CDR3 nucleotides read TGTGCCAGCAGCTTTACAGGGAGCTCCTACGAGCAGTACTTC. Its translation is CASSFTGSSYEQYF.

This clone was seen just once. The chain employs TRBV2 and TRBJ1-2; no firm D call. V lost 3 bases and J 5 bases, leaving 7 bases between the germline ends. The CDR3 has 12 amino acids. Germline assignment: CDR1 SNHLY and CDR2 FYNNEI. CDR3 DNA sequence: TGTGCCAGCAGTGACAGGATTTATGGCTACACCTTC. This gives the protein CASSDRIYGYTF.

The V gene is TRBV6-1, the J gene TRBJ2-1; tentative D call: TRBD1 (5 bases). In germline, CDR1 is MNHNS, CDR2 SASEGT. The V gene lost 4 bases and the J gene lost 7 bases, with 11 bases spanning the gap. CDR3 length equals 13 residues. CDR3 DNA sequence: TGTGCCAGCAGTGTTCGCAGGGAAAATGAGCAGTTCTTC. This codes for CASSVRRENEQFF.

This clone was found once. The gene calls are TRBV6-1 and TRBJ2-2, with D perhaps TRBD1 (6 bases). V lost 6 bases, J lost 2 bases, and 7 bases lay in between. CDR1 and CDR2 from the germline V gene are MNHNS and SASEGT. This CDR3 region has 13 residues. The CDR3 sequence is CASRQGNTGELFF. CDR3 bases: TGTGCCAGCAGACAGGGTAACACCGGGGAGCTGTTTTTT.

The V and J genes are TRBV27 and TRBJ2-7; 7 nucleotides align to TRBD1. Germline loops: CDR1 MNHEY, CDR2 SMNVEV (reference sequence). The CDR3 extends over 14 amino acids. The ends lost 10 bases at V and 0 bases at J; junction bases unmatched: 9. The CDR3 region is CATRQGLLSYEQYF. The CDR3 DNA is TGTGCCACCAGACAGGGCCTCCTCTCCTACGAGCAGTACTTC.

The chain employs TRBV30 and TRBJ1-5, with D unclear. Deletions cut 3 bases from V and 4 bases from J, with 10 bases between. There are 13 residues in the CDR3. Germline values: CDR1 GTSNPN, CDR2 SVGIG (reference sequence). CDR3 sequence (DNA): TGTGCCTGGAGCCCGGGAGTTAATCAGCCCCAGCATTTT. It yields the protein CAWSPGVNQPQHF.

The V gene is TRBV19, the J gene TRBJ2-7; D is possibly TRBD1 (6 bases). In germline, CDR1 is LNHDA, CDR2 SQIVND (reference sequence). V lost 5 bases and J 3 bases, leaving 11 bases between the germline ends. This CDR3 is built from 13 residues. The CDR3 DNA follows: TGTGCCAGTAGTTACGGACAGTTCTACGAGCAGTACTTC. Translating it yields CASSYGQFYEQYF.